The 21 T cell receptor beta chains in this list originate from one sample, sequenced in a study of molecular identifiers for immune sequencing clone quantification. One entry per CDR3 protein results from TCRdb running MiXCR on the PCR reads. Among under 650,000 distinct CDR3 sequences listed, approximately 20% were seen once. Sequencing was performed on naive CD8+ T cells from blood, with Jurkat cell RNA spiked in. Documented subset: FACS-sorted CD8+CD4-CCR7+CD45RA+ naive T cells. These receptors were collected from a human donor in good health. Some libraries in this study had Jurkat cell RNA spiked in.

The gene calls are TRBV19 and TRBJ2-2; unclear D gene. The CDR3 loop spans 14 amino acids. The V end lost 1 base, the J end lost 11 bases, and 14 bases lay between the germline ends. Germline loops: CDR1 LNHDA, CDR2 SQIVND (reference sequence). CDR3 DNA: TGTGCCAGTAGTATAGCGTCTGACCTTTGTGAGCTGTTTTTT. Translation: CASSIASDLCELFF.

The J gene is TRBJ2-5, the V gene TRBV6-5; D unresolved. V lost 10 bases and J lost 5, with 11 bases in between. The CDR3 runs 11 residues. Germline lookup yields CDR1 MNHEY and CDR2 SVGAGI. The DNA for the CDR3 is TGTGCCACCTGCGTGGGGGAGACCCAGTACTTC. Protein product: CATCVGETQYF.

As for this clonotype: Being one base from a much bigger clone, this may be a read error. Given the absence of the conserved phenylalanine or tryptophan at the CDR3 end, a read error is likely. The genes are TRBV27 and TRBJ2-1; the D call may be TRBD1 or TRBD2 (6 bases each). Germline V CDR1 and CDR2: MNHEY, SMNVEV (reference sequence). With 2 bases removed from V and 4 bases from J, the gap between germline ends came to 12 bases. The CDR3 is 15 amino acids. The CDR3 DNA reads TGTGCCAGCAGTTTAGGGGGGCCCCGATACAATGAGCAGTTCCTC. Its protein is CASSLGGPRYNEQFL.

CDR3 sequence (DNA): TGTGCCAGCAGCGAAGGACAGGTTGGCAATCAGCCCCAGCATTTT. Amino acid sequence: CASSEGQVGNQPQHF. The genes are TRBV9 and TRBJ1-5; TRBD1 aligns across 7 bases. This CDR3 contains 15 residues. The ends lost 3 bases at V and 2 bases at J; junction bases unmatched: 5. Germline lookup yields CDR1 SGDLS and CDR2 YYNGEE.

This clonotype was counted ten times or more. This chain links TRBV11-2 with TRBJ1-1; D not certain. Trimming left V 1 base short and J 8 bases short, with 5 bases between. CDR3 length equals 11 residues. CDR1 and CDR2 from the germline V gene are SGHAT and FQNNGV. CDR3 nucleotides: TGTGCCAGCAGCTTAGGGCAGGAAGCTTTCTTT. Its protein product is CASSLGQEAFF. Full variable domain (remainder filled in from reference TRBV11-2 and TRBJ1-1): EAGVAQSPRYKIIEKRQSVAFWCNPISGHATLYWYQQILGQGPKLLIQFQNNGVVDDSQLPKDRFSAERLKGVDSTLKIQPAKLEDSAVYLCASSLGQEAFFGQGTRLTVV.

In this sample, this clonotype turned up a few times. The genes are TRBV12-5 and TRBJ1-6; D uncertain. CDR1 LGHNT and CDR2 FRNRAP come from the germline V gene. The CDR3 has 13 amino acids. Trimming removed 0 bases at V and 5 bases at J, with 2 bases between. The CDR3 protein is CASGLVDNSPLHF. CDR3 nucleotides: TGTGCTAGTGGTTTGGTAGATAATTCACCCCTCCACTTT.

Written as DNA, the CDR3 is TGTGCCAGCAGTATTCTTTCTAGCGGGAGGGGCACAGATACGCAGTATTTT. Translated: CASSILSSGRGTDTQYF. The chain joins TRBV27 to TRBJ2-3; 12 positions match TRBD2. V was pared by 5 bases and J by 1 base, with 7 bases of the junction left unmatched. The CDR3 extends over 17 amino acids. Germline CDR1 MNHEY, CDR2 SMNVEV (reference sequence).

With regard to this clonotype: Sequence at one end of the junction differs from germline and may be a read error. The rearrangement links TRBV19 to TRBJ2-1; D is ambiguous. The germline gives CDR1 LNHDA, CDR2 SQIVND (reference sequence). The CDR3 runs to 12 residues. The CDR3 DNA reads TGTGCCAGTAGTTTGAACTACGATGAGCAGTTCTTC. Protein product: CASSLNYDEQFF.

The rearrangement uses TRBV6-5 and TRBJ1-2, with TRBD1 identical over 12 bases. Per germline, CDR1 MNHEY and CDR2 SVGAGI. The junction had 17 bases not matched to a gene; V was cut back by 8 bases and J by 1 base. This CDR3 region has 19 residues. The CDR3: CASGSSGTGGPRINYGYTF. The CDR3 DNA is TGTGCCAGCGGTTCTTCCGGGACAGGGGGCCCCCGGATTAACTATGGCTACACCTTC.

This clonotype was seen at least ten times. V and J are TRBV4-1 and TRBJ2-7; possibly TRBD2 for D (5 bases). Germline V gives CDR1 MGHRA, CDR2 YSYEKL. The ends were cut back, 1 base at V and 7 bases at J, with 20 bases in the middle. The CDR3 loop spans 16 amino acids. CDR3 protein: CASSQVRFGELWEQYF. DNA of the CDR3: TGCGCCAGCAGCCAAGTCCGGTTCGGGGAGCTGTGGGAGCAGTACTTC.

The rearrangement uses TRBV27 and TRBJ2-3; D is perhaps TRBD1 (6 bases). The CDR3 consists of 14 residues. Between the trimmed V and J ends, which lost 2 bases and 8 bases, there was a span of 14 bases. The V gene's germline CDR1 is MNHEY and CDR2 SMNVEV (reference sequence). The CDR3 DNA reads TGTGCCAGCAGTTTACGCAGGGGTTTAGGTACGCAGTATTTT. Protein product: CASSLRRGLGTQYF.

This clonotype was picked up many times. The chain combines TRBV7-9 with TRBJ2-2; D gene uncertain. The CDR3 loop spans 11 amino acids. Deletions cut 7 bases from V and 6 bases from J, with 6 bases between. In germline, CDR1 is SEHNR, CDR2 FQNEAQ (reference sequence). CDR3 region: CASKGSGELFF. CDR3 bases: TGTGCCAGCAAAGGTTCCGGGGAGCTGTTTTTT.

This clonotype was detected ten times or more. CDR3 nucleotide sequence: TGTGCCACCGTAGACGGCCCTGAGCAGTACTTC. As protein: CATVDGPEQYF. V is TRBV12-3 or TRBV12-4 and J is TRBJ2-7; D gene ambiguous. This CDR3 is built from 11 residues. Trimming took 10 bases from V and 7 from J, leaving 14 bases between them.

This clonotype was counted many times. The CDR3 DNA reads TGCAGCGTAACTAATCCCGAAGCTTTCTTT. The encoded protein is CSVTNPEAFF. This sequence joins TRBV29-1 and TRBJ1-1, with D hard to call. CDR1 and CDR2 (germline): SQVTM, ANQGSEA. The CDR3 runs 10 residues. V was cut by 6 bases and J by 8 bases, with 10 bases left in between.

A few counts support this clonotype. The chain couples TRBV1 to TRBJ2-7; TRBD2 is the table's D call, not checked against the DNA. TRBV1 represents a pseudogene. CDR3 length: 15 residues. CDR3 in DNA: TGCACCAGCGGCCAAGACTCCAGGGGAGGGGACGAGCAGTACTTC. As protein: CTSGQDSRGGDEQYF.

This clonotype was observed many times. CDR3 residues: CAWSPPAAEQFF. CDR3 in DNA: TGTGCCTGGAGCCCCCCGGCCGCTGAGCAGTTCTTC. V and J are TRBV30 and TRBJ2-1, with no clear D. Germline CDR1 is GTSNPN and CDR2 is SVGIG (reference sequence). The length of the CDR3 is 12 residues. V shed 3 bases and J shed 9 bases, with 12 bases lying between them.

This clonotype has a count of ten or more. The V gene is TRBV6-5, the J gene TRBJ2-7; D is perhaps TRBD2 (5 bases). This CDR3 has 15 amino acids. Germline V gene data show CDR1 as MNHEY and CDR2 as SVGAGI. Trimming took off 2 bases at V and 3 bases at J, with 14 bases between the two ends. CDR3 loop: CASSYAPGKNYEQYF. DNA of the CDR3: TGTGCCAGCAGTTACGCCCCGGGGAAGAACTACGAGCAGTACTTC.

This clonotype was detected many times. This chain connects TRBV29-1 to TRBJ1-1; weak D call: TRBD1 (5 bases). CDR1 and CDR2 (germline): SQVTM, ANQGSEA. The CDR3 runs 13 residues. V dropped 7 bases and J dropped 6 bases, with 18 bases sitting between them. Here the CDR3 DNA reads TGCAGCGGCAATTTGGGGGTTAAGCCTGAAGCTTTCTTT. This gives the protein CSGNLGVKPEAFF.

This clonotype was counted at least ten times. The J gene is TRBJ2-5, the V gene TRBV16, with a weak D call TRBD2 (5 bases). This CDR3 is built from 13 residues. V lost 4 bases, J lost 7 bases, and 13 bases lay in between. Germline assignment: CDR1 KGHSY and CDR2 FQNENV. Here the CDR3 reads CASSRRDYRTQYF. The CDR3 DNA follows: TGTGCCAGCAGCCGACGAGACTACCGGACCCAGTACTTC.

Comments on this clonotype: This could be a read error, since a much larger clone is one nucleotide away. The chain combines TRBV4-3 with TRBJ2-3; 7 positions match TRBD2. With 3 bases clipped from V and 4 bases from J, the junction kept 7 bases outside the gene matches. There are 15 residues in the CDR3. Germline CDR1 reads LGHNA; CDR2 reads YSLEER. Here the CDR3 DNA reads TGCGCCAGCAGCCAGGCTGGGAGGGTAGCAGATACGCAGTATTTT. Protein sequence: CASSQAGRVADTQYF.

This clonotype appeared many times. This sequence joins TRBV30 and TRBJ2-3, with D hard to call. Germline loops: CDR1 GTSNPN, CDR2 SVGIG (reference sequence). The germline V and J ends were trimmed by 3 bases and 4 bases, with 11 bases remaining between them. The CDR3 contains 13 residues. For the CDR3, the DNA is TGTGCCTGGAGCATACTTAGAGCAGATACGCAGTATTTT. Encoded protein: CAWSILRADTQYF.